This TCR beta chain comes out of a study of blood T cell repertoires in COVID-19. Study-level background: From the United States, Italy and Spain came samples of acute and convalescent COVID-19. Sources were T cells, B-cell-depleted T cells, or PBMCs; the material itself was cDNA or gDNA.

Authors' methods: Nucleated cell counts were estimated from reference gene primer amplification. Assay: immunoSEQ multiplex PCR; the TCRdb copy retains only in-frame clones and omits some. From that table come the V and J calls and clone size; the DNA was used to work out D and trimming. This sample has approximately 50,000 clones, with roughly 84% found just once. Germline CDR1 reads SEHNR; CDR2 reads FQNEAQ (reference sequence). This CDR3 is built from 12 residues. V trimming: 5 bases; J trimming: 6 bases; junction bases outside the gene matches: 2. The sample consisted of peripheral blood. The TCR was taken from a man in his forties or fifties with active COVID-19. The rearrangement uses TRBV7-9 and TRBJ2-7, with 9 positions matching TRBD1. The DNA for the CDR3 is TGTGCCAGCAGCCGGACAGGGGTCGAGCAGTACTTC. This sequence encodes CASSRTGVEQYF.